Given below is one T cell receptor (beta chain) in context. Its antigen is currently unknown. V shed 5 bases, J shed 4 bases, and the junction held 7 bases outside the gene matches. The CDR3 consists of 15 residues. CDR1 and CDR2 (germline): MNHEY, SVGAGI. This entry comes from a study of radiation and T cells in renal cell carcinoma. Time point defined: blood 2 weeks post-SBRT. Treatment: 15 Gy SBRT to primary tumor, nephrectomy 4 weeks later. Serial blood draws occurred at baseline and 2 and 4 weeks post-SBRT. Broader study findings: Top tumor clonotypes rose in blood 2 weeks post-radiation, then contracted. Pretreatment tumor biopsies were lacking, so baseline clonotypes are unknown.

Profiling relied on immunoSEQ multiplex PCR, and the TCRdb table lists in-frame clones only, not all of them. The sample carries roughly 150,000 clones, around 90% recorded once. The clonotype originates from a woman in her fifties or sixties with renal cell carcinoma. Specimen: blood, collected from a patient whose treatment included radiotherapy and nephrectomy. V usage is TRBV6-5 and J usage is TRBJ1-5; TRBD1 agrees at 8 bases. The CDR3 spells CASSRQGLPNQPQHF. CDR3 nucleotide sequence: TGTGCCAGCAGTCGACAGGGGTTGCCGAATCAGCCCCAGCATTTT.